The rows below give T cell receptor beta chains drawn from one sample of a study of shared clonotypes between healthy human individuals. Data came from immunoSEQ multiplex PCR; TCRdb stores just in-frame clones and leaves some out. Altogether 450,000 to 650,000 clones are present, about 80% being singletons, with the ten largest covering about 12%. The specimen was PBMCs. All receptors come from a woman in her 40s in good health. Some clones in this sample may be carry-over from other donors' samples. Both conserved end residues are part of each CDR3. D genes are given only for firm matches. Clone size, where shown, is once, few, many, or a class for clones that have expanded.

D	V	size	length	J	DNA	CDR3
TRBD1	TRBV6-1	NA	14	TRBJ2-7	TGTGCCAGCAGTGAGCGACAGGGGATGTACGAGCAGTACTTC	CASSERQGMYEQYF
TRBD1	TRBV27	once	15	TRBJ2-7	TGTGCCAGCAGTATCCTCGGGACAGCAGCCTACGAGCAGTACTTC	CASSILGTAAYEQYF
TRBD1	TRBV7-2	NA	15	TRBJ2-2	TGTGCCAGCAGCTCCGGGACAGGGATATTCGGGGAGCTGTTTTTT	CASSSGTGIFGELFF
TRBD1	TRBV2	many	13	TRBJ2-7	TGTGCCAGCAGCTTAGACAGGGACGGCGAGCAGTACTTC	CASSLDRDGEQYF
NA	TRBV28	NA	13	TRBJ1-6	TGTGCCAGCAAGTCGGGGGAAAATTCACCCCTCCACTTT	CASKSGENSPLHF
TRBD1	TRBV28	few	14	TRBJ2-5	TGTGCCAGCAGTCACACAGGGGCCGCCGAGACCCAGTACTTC	CASSHTGAAETQYF
TRBD2	TRBV19	NA	16	TRBJ2-3	TGTGCCAGTAGTATAGGACTAGCGGGAGCGGGGGATACGCAGTATTTT	CASSIGLAGAGDTQYF
NA	TRBV30	NA	13	TRBJ2-7	TGTGCCTGGAGTGTAGCCCCTTCCGCCGCGCAGTACTTC	CAWSVAPSAAQYF
TRBD1	TRBV5-1	few	15	TRBJ1-2	TGCGCCAGCAGCAGACAGGGGGACCAGAATTATGGCTACACCTTC	CASSRQGDQNYGYTF
NA	TRBV7-9	NA	16	TRBJ1-1	TGTGCCAGCAGCAACCCTCTGGGAGGGGTCAACACTGAAGCTTTCTTT	CASSNPLGGVNTEAFF
TRBD1	TRBV11-2	NA	13	TRBJ1-1	TGTGCCTGCAGGAGGGGGCTGAACACTGAAGCTTTCTTT	CACRRGLNTEAFF
NA	TRBV9	NA	14	TRBJ2-1	TGTGCCAGCAGCGTAGGGGGGAGAGGCAATGAGCAGTTCTTC	CASSVGGRGNEQFF
NA	TRBV19	few	15	TRBJ1-3	TGTGCCAGTAGACCGGGACAACGCTCTGGAAACACCATATATTTT	CASRPGQRSGNTIYF
TRBD1	TRBV10-1	NA	17	TRBJ1-4	TGCGCCAGCAGCGCCGGGACAGGGATGGTGGCTAATGAAAAACTGTTTTTT	CASSAGTGMVANEKLFF
NA	TRBV6-1	few	13	TRBJ1-1	TGTGCCAGCAACGGCAGATTGAACACTGAAGCTTTCTTT	CASNGRLNTEAFF
NA	TRBV5-1	many	14	TRBJ2-5	TGCGCCAGCAGCCCGGCTCTCTCTGGGGAGACCCAGTACTTC	CASSPALSGETQYF
NA	TRBV18	NA	14	TRBJ1-1	TGTGCCAGCTCACCACTAGCGGTTGGGTCTGAAGCTTTCTTT	CASSPLAVGSEAFF
NA	TRBV9	NA	16	TRBJ2-5	TGTGCCAGCAGCGTAGATGCTAGCGGAGGGGGAGAGACCCAGTACTTC	CASSVDASGGGETQYF
TRBD2	TRBV7-2	NA	16	TRBJ2-5	TGTGCCAGCAGCACTAGACTAGCGGGAACTGGGGAGACCCAGTACTTC	CASSTRLAGTGETQYF
NA	TRBV5-4	NA	16	TRBJ1-2	TGTGCCAGCAGCTTGCCCCTTGATGCGGGGGTGGATGGCTACACCTTC	CASSLPLDAGVDGYTF
TRBD1	TRBV5-1	NA	13	TRBJ1-4	TGCGCCAGCAGCTTGCAGGGACAGGGCGGGCTGTTTTTT	CASSLQGQGGLFF
NA	TRBV28	many	13	TRBJ1-5	TGTGCCAGCAGTTTAAGTAGTAGGGGCCGCCAGCATTTT	CASSLSSRGRQHF
NA	TRBV7-2	NA	15	TRBJ1-2	TGTGCCAGCAGCCCCGGAGGGGGGGAAAACTATGGCTACACCTTC	CASSPGGGENYGYTF
TRBD2	TRBV4-1	NA	16	TRBJ2-3	TGCGCCAGCAGCCAACGCAAAGGACTAGGGATAGATACGCAGTATTTT	CASSQRKGLGIDTQYF
TRBD1	TRBV11-2	NA	15	TRBJ1-5	TGTGCCAGCAGCTTAGGACAGGGTAACAATCAGCCCCAGCATTTT	CASSLGQGNNQPQHF